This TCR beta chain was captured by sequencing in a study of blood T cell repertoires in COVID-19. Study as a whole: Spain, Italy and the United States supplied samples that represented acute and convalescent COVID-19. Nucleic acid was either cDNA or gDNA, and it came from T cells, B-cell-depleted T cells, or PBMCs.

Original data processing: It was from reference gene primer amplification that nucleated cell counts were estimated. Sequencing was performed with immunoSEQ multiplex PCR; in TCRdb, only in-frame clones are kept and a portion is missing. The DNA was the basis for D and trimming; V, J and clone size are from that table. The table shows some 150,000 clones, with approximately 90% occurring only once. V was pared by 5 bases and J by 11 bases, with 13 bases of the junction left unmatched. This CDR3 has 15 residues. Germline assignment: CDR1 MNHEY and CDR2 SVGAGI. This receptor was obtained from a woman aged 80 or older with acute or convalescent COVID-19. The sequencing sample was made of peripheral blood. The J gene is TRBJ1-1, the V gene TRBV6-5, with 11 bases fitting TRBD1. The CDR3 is CASSRDGTGGVGAFF. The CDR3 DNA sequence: TGTGCCAGCAGTAGGGATGGGACAGGGGGAGTAGGGGCTTTCTTT.